Listed here is a single T cell receptor beta chain. These data originate in a study of T-cell memory formation after mild COVID-19. V shed 12 bases and J shed 1 base, with 9 bases lying between them. This CDR3 has 13 amino acids. In germline, CDR1 is KGHDR, CDR2 SFDVKD. MiXCR, run by TCRdb on the 5' RACE reads, gives a single entry per CDR3 protein. The data show 350,000 to 500,000 distinct CDR3 sequences, with 20% seen just once and roughly 8.4% held by the top ten. The sequence was obtained from an adult woman who had mild COVID-19 (a few samples of this study predate the infection). Cell type and time point are not known. Sequencing was performed on PBMCs or a T cell subset sorted from them (not recorded which). The chain links TRBV24-1 to TRBJ2-6; possible D gene TRBD1, 5 bases. The CDR3 here is CASQGSGANVLTF. As DNA, the CDR3 is TGTGCCTCCCAGGGATCTGGGGCCAACGTCCTGACTTTC.